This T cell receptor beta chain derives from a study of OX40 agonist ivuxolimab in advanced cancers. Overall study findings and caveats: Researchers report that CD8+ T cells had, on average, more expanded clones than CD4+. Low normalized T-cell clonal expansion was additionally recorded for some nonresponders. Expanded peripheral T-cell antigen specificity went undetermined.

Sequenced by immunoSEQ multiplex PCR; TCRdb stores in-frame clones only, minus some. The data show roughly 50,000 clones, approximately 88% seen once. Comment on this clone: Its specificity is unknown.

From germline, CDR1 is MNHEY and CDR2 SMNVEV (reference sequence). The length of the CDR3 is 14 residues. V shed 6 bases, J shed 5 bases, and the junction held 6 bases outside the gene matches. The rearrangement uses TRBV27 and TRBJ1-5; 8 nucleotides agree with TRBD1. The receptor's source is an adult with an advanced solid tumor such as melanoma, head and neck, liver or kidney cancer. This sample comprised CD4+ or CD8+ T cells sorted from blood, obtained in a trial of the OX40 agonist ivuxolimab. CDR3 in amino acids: CASSFDRGDQPQHF. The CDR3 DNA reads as TGTGCCAGCAGCTTCGACAGGGGAGATCAGCCCCAGCATTTT.